This T cell receptor (beta chain) was sequenced for a study of T cells after yellow fever vaccination. General study results and limits: Booster samples showed a return of most primary-vaccination clones (roughly 96% CD4, roughly 85% CD8).

Trimming at V came to 10 bases and at J to 4 bases, leaving 5 bases not matched to a gene. This CDR3 has 14 residues. Germline assignment: CDR1 MDHEN and CDR2 SYDVKM. TCR cDNA was made by 5'RACE template switching, adding a universal primer site and UMIs. TCRdb used MiXCR to reprocess the 5' RACE reads, holding one entry per CDR3 protein. This sample has 200,000 to 300,000 distinct CDR3 sequences, with 10% to 15% found just once. With respect to this clonotype: Its antigen is still unknown.

The clonotype originates from a man aged 25-45 years who received the YFV17D yellow fever vaccine. The chain couples TRBV28 to TRBJ2-1, with 12 bases aligning to TRBD2. The sample was CD4+ T cells sorted from PBMCs, taken 45 days after the yellow fever booster vaccination. As DNA, the CDR3 is TGTGCCACCAAACTAGCGGGGGGTTACAATGAGCAGTTCTTC. This codes for CATKLAGGYNEQFF.